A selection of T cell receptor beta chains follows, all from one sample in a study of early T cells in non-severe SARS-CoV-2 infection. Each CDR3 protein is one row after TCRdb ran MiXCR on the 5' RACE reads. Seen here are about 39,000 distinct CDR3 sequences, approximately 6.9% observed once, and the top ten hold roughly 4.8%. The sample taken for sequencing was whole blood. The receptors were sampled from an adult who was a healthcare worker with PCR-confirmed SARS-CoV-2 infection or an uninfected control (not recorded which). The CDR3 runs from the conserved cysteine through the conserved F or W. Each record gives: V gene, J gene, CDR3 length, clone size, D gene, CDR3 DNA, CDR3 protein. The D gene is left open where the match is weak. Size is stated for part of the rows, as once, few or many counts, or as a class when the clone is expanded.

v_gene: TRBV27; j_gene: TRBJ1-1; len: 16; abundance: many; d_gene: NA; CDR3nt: TGTGCCAGCAGTTTGCAGATGGGACACGGGACTGCTGAAGCTTTCTTT; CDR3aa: CASSLQMGHGTAEAFF
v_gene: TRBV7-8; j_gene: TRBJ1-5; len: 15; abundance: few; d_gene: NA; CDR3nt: TGTGCCAGCAGCGTTTTGCAAGGCCCAACTCAGCCCCAGCATTTT; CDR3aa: CASSVLQGPTQPQHF
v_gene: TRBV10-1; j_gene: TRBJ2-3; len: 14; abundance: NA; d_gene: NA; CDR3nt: TGCGCCAGCAGTGAGTCGATCTTGCTCTACCCGCAGTATTTT; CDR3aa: CASSESILLYPQYF
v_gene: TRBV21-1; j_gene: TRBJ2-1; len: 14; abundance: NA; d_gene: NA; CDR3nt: TGTGCCAGCAGCAAAGCGCTGGGGCGGCCTGAGCAGTTCTTC; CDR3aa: CASSKALGRPEQFF
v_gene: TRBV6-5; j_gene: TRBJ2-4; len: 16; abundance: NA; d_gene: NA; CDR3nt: TGTGCCAGCAGTTACTCCGGGGTGAAGGGCAAAAACATTCAGTACTTC; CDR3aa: CASSYSGVKGKNIQYF
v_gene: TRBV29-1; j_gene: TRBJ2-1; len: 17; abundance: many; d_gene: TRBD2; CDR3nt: TGCAGCGTTGAAGACTGGGCTAGCGGGGGAACCTACAATGAGCAGTTCTTC; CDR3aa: CSVEDWASGGTYNEQFF
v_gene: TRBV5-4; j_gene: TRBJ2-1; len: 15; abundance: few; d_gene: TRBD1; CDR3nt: TGTGCCAGCAGCCCATGGACAGGGGCCCTCAATGAGCAGTTCTTC; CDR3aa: CASSPWTGALNEQFF
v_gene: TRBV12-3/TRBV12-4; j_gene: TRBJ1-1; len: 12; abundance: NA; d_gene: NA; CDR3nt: TGTGCCAGCAGTTACGTGTACACTGAAGCTTTCTTT; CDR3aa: CASSYVYTEAFF
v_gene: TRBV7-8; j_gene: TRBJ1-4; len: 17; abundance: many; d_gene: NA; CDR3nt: TGTGCCAGCAGCTTACTAGCTGGCAGGGGAACTAATGAAAAACTGTTTTTT; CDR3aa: CASSLLAGRGTNEKLFF
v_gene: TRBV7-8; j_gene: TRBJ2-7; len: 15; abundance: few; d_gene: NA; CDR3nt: TGTGCCAGCACGCTAGGACACCCTTTCTCCTACGAGCAGTACTTC; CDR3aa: CASTLGHPFSYEQYF
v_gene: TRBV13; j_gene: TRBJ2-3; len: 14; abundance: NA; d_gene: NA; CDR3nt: TGTGCCAGCAGCTGGCAGCAGGGCACAGATACGCAGTATTTT; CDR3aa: CASSWQQGTDTQYF
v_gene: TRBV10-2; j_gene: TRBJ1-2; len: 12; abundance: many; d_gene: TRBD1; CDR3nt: TGCGCCAGCACCGGGACAGGGCTTGGCTACACCTTC; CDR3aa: CASTGTGLGYTF
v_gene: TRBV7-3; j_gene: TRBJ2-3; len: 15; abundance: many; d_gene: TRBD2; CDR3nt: TGTGCCAGCAGCGAGACTAGCAGTAGCACAGATACGCAGTATTTT; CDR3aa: CASSETSSSTDTQYF
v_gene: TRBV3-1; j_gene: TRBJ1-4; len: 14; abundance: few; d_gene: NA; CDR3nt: TGTGCCAGCAGCCAAGATCCCCGGACGGGGAAACTGTTTTTT; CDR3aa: CASSQDPRTGKLFF
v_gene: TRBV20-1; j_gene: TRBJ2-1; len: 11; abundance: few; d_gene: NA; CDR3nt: TGCAGTGGTGGGTACAGGGATGAGCAGTTCTTC; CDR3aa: CSGGYRDEQFF
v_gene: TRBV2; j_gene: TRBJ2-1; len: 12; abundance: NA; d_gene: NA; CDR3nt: TGTGCCAGCAGGGCAGGGCTAAATGAGCAGTTCTTC; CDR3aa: CASRAGLNEQFF
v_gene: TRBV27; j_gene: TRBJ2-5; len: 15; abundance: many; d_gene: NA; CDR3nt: TGTGCCAGCAGTGGATTGGGACCGATGCAAGAGACCCAGTACTTC; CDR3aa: CASSGLGPMQETQYF
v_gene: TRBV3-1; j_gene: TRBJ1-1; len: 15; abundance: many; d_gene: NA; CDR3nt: TGTGCCAGCAGCCCGAGGCGTGCCGGGGACACTGAAGCTTTCTTT; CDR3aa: CASSPRRAGDTEAFF
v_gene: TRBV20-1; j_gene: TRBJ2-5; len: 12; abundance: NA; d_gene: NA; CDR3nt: TGCAGTGCTAGCGGCCACCAAGAGACCCAGTACTTC; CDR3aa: CSASGHQETQYF
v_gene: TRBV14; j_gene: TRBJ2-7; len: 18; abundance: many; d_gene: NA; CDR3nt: TGTGCCAGCAGCAAGACACGGACCCTGATTGCTTTCTCCTACGAGCAGTACTTC; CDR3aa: CASSKTRTLIAFSYEQYF
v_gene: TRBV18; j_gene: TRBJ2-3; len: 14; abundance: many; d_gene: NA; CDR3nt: TGTGCCAGCTCCCAACTTACAGGGCCAGATACGCAGTATTTT; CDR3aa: CASSQLTGPDTQYF
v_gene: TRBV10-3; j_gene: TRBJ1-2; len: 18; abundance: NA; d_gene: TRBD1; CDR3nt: TGTGCCATCAGTGACCACCCCCTAGAGGGACAGGGCAGATATGGCTACACCTTC; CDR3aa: CAISDHPLEGQGRYGYTF
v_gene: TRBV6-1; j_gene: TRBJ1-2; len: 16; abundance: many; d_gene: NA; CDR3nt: TGTGCCAGCACCCCCTTCAGGGACCCGCCTAACTATGGCTACACCTTC; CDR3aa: CASTPFRDPPNYGYTF
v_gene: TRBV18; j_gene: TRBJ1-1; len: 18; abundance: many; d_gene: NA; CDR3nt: TGTGCCAGCTCACCGACACGCTGGGCCCGAGGAGGGAACACTGAAGCTTTCTTT; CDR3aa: CASSPTRWARGGNTEAFF
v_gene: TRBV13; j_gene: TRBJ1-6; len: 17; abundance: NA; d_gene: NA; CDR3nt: TGTGCCAGCAGCTCCCGAGAGGACAGCTCCTATAATTCACCCCTCCACTTT; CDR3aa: CASSSREDSSYNSPLHF
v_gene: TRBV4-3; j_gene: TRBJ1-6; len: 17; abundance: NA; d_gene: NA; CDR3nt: TGCGCCAGCAGCCAAGATCTAGGAGGGGGAAATAATTCACCCCTCCACTTT; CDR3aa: CASSQDLGGGNNSPLHF
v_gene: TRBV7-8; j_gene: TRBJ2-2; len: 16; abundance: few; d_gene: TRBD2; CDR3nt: TGTGCCAGCAGCTTACTTGGCGGGGGGAACACCGGGGAGCTGTTTTTT; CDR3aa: CASSLLGGGNTGELFF
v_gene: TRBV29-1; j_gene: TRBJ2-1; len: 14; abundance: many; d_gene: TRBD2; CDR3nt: TGCAGCGTTGATCGACTAGCGGGGTATAATGAGCAGTTCTTC; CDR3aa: CSVDRLAGYNEQFF
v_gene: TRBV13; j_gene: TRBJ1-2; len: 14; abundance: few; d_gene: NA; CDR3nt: TGTGCCAGCAGGCGGGCCGGACAAGACTATGGCTACACCTTC; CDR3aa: CASRRAGQDYGYTF
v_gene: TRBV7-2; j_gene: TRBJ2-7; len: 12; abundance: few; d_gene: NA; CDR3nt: TGTGCCAGCAGCTTAGTCCTCTACGAGCAGTACTTC; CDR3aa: CASSLVLYEQYF
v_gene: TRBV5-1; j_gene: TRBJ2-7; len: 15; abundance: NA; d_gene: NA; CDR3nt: TGCGCCAGCAGCTGGAGCAGTAGGGGGGCCTACGAGCAGTACTTC; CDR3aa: CASSWSSRGAYEQYF
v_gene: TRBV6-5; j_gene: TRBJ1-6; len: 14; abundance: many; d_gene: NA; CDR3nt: TGTGCCAGCACGGATATCTCCTATAATTCACCCCTCCACTTT; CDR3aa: CASTDISYNSPLHF
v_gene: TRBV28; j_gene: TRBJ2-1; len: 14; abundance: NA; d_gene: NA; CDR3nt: TGTGCCAGCAGTTTACAACAGGAGGGTGGTGAGCAGTTCTTC; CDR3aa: CASSLQQEGGEQFF
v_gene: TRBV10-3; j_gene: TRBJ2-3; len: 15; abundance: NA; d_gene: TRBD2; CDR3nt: TGTGCCATCAGCTCCGGGACTAGCGGGCGAGGGGCGCAGTATTTT; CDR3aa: CAISSGTSGRGAQYF
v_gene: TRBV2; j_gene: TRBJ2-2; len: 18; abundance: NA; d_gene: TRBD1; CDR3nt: TGTGCCAGCAGTGCTGTGACAGGGAGAGTAGGGAACACCGGGGAGCTGTTTTTT; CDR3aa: CASSAVTGRVGNTGELFF
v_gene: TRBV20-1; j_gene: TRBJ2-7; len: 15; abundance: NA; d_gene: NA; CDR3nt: TGCAGTGCTAGAGATTTCGGACGCAATTCCTACGAGCAGTACTTC; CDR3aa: CSARDFGRNSYEQYF
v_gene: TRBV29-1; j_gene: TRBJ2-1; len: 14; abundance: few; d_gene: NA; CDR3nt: TGCAGCGTTACAGGTACCCTCTCCTACAATGAGCAGTTCTTC; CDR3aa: CSVTGTLSYNEQFF
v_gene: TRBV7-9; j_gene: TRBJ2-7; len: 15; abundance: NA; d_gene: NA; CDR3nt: TGTGCCATCGAACAGTCCGGGGCCTCCTCCTACGAGCAGTACTTC; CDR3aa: CAIEQSGASSYEQYF
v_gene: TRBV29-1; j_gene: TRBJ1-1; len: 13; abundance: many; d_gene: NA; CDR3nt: TGCAGCGTTGATAATGGGGGTGAGACTGAAGCTTTCTTT; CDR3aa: CSVDNGGETEAFF
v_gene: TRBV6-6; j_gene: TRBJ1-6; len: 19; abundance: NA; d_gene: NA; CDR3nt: TGTGCCAGCAGTTTCACCCCGGGCCGCTCCAGCTCCTATAATTCACCCCTCCACTTT; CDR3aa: CASSFTPGRSSSYNSPLHF
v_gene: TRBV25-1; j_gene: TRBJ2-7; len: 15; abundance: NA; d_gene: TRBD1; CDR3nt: TGTGCCAGCAGTGAGCTTGGGACAGCAACCTACGAGCAGTACTTC; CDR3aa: CASSELGTATYEQYF
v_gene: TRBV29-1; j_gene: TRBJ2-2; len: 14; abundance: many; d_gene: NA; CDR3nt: TGCAGCGTCAAGAGCCAGATGAACACCGGGGAGCTGTTTTTT; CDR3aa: CSVKSQMNTGELFF
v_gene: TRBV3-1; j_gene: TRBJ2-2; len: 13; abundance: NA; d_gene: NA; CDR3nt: TGTGCCAGCAGGGACAGTAACACCGGGGAGCTGTTTTTT; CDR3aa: CASRDSNTGELFF
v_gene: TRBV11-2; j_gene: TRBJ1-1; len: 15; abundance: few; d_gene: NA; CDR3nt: TGTGCCAGCAGCTTATCTCGGTCCTGGGACACTGAAGCTTTCTTT; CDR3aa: CASSLSRSWDTEAFF
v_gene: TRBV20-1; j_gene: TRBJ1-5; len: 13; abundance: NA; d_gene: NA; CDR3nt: TGCAGTGCTAGAGACATTGACAATCAGCCCCAGCATTTT; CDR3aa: CSARDIDNQPQHF
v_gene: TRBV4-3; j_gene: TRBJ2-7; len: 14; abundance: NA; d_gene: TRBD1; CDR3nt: TGCGCCAGCAGCCAATTGACAGGGGGCGGCGAGCAGTACTTC; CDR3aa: CASSQLTGGGEQYF